This entry describes one T cell receptor (beta chain). Antigen specificity is unknown. The sample is drawn from a study of T cell responses to AZD1222 COVID-19 vaccine. Study-wide points: Spike was spanned by vaccine-associated CD4 TCRs, which were dominant at 160-218 and 743-854. Recipients of two AZD1222 doses showed rising Spike-specific TCR breadth and depth.

The germline CDR1 and CDR2 sequences are SGHNT and YENEEA. The length of the CDR3 is 17 residues. Trimming removed 5 bases at V and 6 bases at J, with 23 bases between. Profiled with immunoSEQ multiplex PCR; TCRdb holds only in-frame clones, not every one. The sample has approximately 130,000 clones, 80% to 95% seen once; the top ten hold under 1.2%. This chain joins TRBV11-3 and TRBJ2-1; D tentatively fits TRBD1 or TRBD2 (5 bases each). This specimen was peripheral blood, taken on day 0 of AZD1222 vaccination. This clonotype was sampled from an adult in good health. In DNA form, the CDR3 reads TGTGCCAGCAGCCGAACCCCGGGACGCGCTAGGGGCAATGAGCAGTTCTTC. As protein: CASSRTPGRARGNEQFF.